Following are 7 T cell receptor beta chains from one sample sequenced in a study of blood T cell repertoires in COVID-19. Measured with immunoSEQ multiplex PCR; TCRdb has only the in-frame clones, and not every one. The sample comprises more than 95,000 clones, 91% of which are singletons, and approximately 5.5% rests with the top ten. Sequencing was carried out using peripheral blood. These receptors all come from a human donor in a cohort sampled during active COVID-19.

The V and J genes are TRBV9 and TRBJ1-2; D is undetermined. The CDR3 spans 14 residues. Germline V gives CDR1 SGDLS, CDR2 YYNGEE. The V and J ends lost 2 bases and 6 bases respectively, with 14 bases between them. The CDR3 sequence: CASSVTQVADGYTF. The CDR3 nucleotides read TGTGCCAGCAGCGTTACCCAAGTAGCAGATGGCTACACCTTC. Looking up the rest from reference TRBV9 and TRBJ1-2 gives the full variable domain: DSGVTQTPKHLITATGQRVTLRCSPRSGDLSVYWYQQSLDQGLQFLIQYYNGEERAKGNILERFSAQQFPDLHSELNLSSLELGDSALYFCASSVTQVADGYTFGSGTRLTVV.

CDR3 loop: CASSLAGGTPYNEQFF. The CDR3 DNA follows: TGTGCCAGCAGCTTAGCTGGCGGGACTCCCTACAATGAGCAGTTCTTC. The genes are TRBV7-6 and TRBJ2-1, with a weak D call TRBD2 (6 bases). Germline-derived CDR1 and CDR2 are SGHVS and FNYEAQ. V was cut by 0 bases and J by 2 bases, with 11 bases left in between. The CDR3 extends over 16 amino acids.

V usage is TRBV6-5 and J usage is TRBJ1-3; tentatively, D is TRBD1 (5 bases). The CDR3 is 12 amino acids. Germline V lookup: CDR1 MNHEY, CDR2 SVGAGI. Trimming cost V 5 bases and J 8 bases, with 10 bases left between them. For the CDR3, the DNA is TGTGCCAGCAGTCCTGGGGGGGACACCATATATTTT. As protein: CASSPGGDTIYF.

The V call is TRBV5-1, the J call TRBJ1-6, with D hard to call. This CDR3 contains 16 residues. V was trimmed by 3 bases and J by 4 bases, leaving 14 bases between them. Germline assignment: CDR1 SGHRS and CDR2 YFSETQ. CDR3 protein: CASSSGERDYNSPLHF. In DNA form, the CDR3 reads TGCGCCAGCAGCTCCGGGGAGAGAGATTATAATTCACCCCTCCACTTT.

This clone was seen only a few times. The chain's CDR3 is CASSSRDKVYEQYF. CDR3 nucleotide sequence: TGTGCCAGCAGCTCTCGGGACAAGGTTTACGAGCAGTACTTC. The chain links TRBV7-9 to TRBJ2-7; tentatively, D is TRBD1 (6 bases). With 4 bases removed from V and 4 bases from J, the gap between germline ends came to 14 bases. In germline, CDR1 is SEHNR, CDR2 FQNEAQ (reference sequence). The CDR3 is made up of 14 amino acids.

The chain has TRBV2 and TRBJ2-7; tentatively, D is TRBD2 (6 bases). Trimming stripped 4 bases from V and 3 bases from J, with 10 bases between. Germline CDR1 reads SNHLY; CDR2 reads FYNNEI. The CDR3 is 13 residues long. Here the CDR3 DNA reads TGTGCCAGCAGTGGTGGAGGGTTCTACGAGCAGTACTTC. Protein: CASSGGGFYEQYF.

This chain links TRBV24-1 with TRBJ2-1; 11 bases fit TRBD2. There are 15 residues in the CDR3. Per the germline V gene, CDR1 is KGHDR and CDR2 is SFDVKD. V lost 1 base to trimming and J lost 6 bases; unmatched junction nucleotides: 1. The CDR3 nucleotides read TGTGCCACCAGTGATTTTAGCGGGGGGGCCAATGAGCAGTTCTTC. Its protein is CATSDFSGGANEQFF.